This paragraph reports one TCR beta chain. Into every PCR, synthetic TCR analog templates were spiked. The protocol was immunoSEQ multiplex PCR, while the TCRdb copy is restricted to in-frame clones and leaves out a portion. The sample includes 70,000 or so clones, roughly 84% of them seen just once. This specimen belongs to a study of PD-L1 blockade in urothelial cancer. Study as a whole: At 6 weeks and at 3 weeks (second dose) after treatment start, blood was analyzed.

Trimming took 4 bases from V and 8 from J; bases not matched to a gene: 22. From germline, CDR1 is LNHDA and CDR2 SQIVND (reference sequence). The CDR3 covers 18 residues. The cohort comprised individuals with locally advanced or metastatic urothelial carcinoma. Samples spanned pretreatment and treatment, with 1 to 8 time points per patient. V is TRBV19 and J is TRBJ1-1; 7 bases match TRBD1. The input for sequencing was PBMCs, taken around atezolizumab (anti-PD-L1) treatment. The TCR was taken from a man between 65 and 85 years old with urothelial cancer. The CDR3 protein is CASSTTGDSFGPTPEAFF. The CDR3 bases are TGTGCCAGTAGTACAACCGGGGACAGCTTCGGACCTACCCCCGAAGCTTTCTTT. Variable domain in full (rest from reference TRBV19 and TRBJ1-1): DGGITQSPKYLFRKEGQNVTLSCEQNLNHDAMYWYRQDPGQGLRLIYYSQIVNDFQKGDIAEGYSVSREKKESFPLTVTSAQKNPTAFYLCASSTTGDSFGPTPEAFFGQGTRLTVV.